The 31 T cell receptor beta chains below were found in one sample sequenced in a study of cytomegalovirus exposure and HLA in healthy donors. PCR was performed using 60 Vbeta and 13 Jbeta primers. The data were produced by immunoSEQ multiplex PCR, yet TCRdb's version contains in-frame clones alone and is incomplete. The sample holds 200,000 to 250,000 clones. The material sequenced was PBMCs. The origin of the receptors is a girl aged 2 to 10 in good health and CMV-seropositive.

Written as DNA, the CDR3 is TGCGCCAGCAGCTTGAGCAGCCAGGGGCCTCAAGAGACCCAGTACTTC. Protein: CASSLSSQGPQETQYF. The rearrangement joins TRBV5-1 to TRBJ2-5; a weak D match, TRBD1 (6 bases). Trimming shortened V by 1 base and J by 2 bases, and 15 bases separated the two germline ends. This CDR3 is built from 16 residues. The germline V gene has CDR1 SGHRS and CDR2 YFSETQ.

The rearrangement uses TRBV7-2 and TRBJ1-2; perhaps TRBD1 as D (5 bases). This CDR3 is 15 amino acids long. V lost 5 bases and J 7 bases, leaving 20 bases between the germline ends. Germline CDR1 and CDR2: SGHTA and FQGNSA. The chain's CDR3 is CASSLRQSTNGGYTF. CDR3 DNA: TGTGCCAGCAGCCTTAGACAGTCTACCAATGGTGGCTACACCTTC.

This sequence joins TRBV7-7 and TRBJ2-5, with TRBD2 matching 14 bases. The CDR3 is 15 residues long. CDR1 SSHAT and CDR2 FNYEAQ come from the germline V gene (reference sequence). J lost 5 bases, V lost 3 bases, and 2 bases had no gene match. The CDR3 loop reads CASSLGLAGVETQYF. The DNA for the CDR3 is TGTGCCAGCAGCTTGGGACTAGCGGGAGTGGAGACCCAGTACTTC.

V usage is TRBV19 and J usage is TRBJ2-7; D possibly corresponds to TRBD1 (7 bases). This CDR3 spans 16 amino acids. Per germline, CDR1 LNHDA and CDR2 SQIVND (reference sequence). V was clipped by 3 bases and J by 5 bases, with 20 bases between them. The CDR3 region is CASSIKGGAGINEQYF. CDR3 sequence (DNA): TGTGCCAGTAGTATTAAAGGGGGCGCGGGGATCAACGAGCAGTACTTC.

This chain links TRBV19 with TRBJ2-5, with D uncertain. V dropped 7 bases and J dropped 2 bases, with 17 bases sitting between them. There are 15 residues in the CDR3. Germline V CDR1 and CDR2: LNHDA, SQIVND (reference sequence). CDR3 DNA: TGTGCCAGTAACCTGACTGCCAACCCTCAAGAGACCCAGTACTTC. Amino acid sequence: CASNLTANPQETQYF.

The chain employs TRBV6-1 and TRBJ2-7; perhaps TRBD1 as D (5 bases). Germline loops: CDR1 MNHNS, CDR2 SASEGT. V lost 3 bases and J 2 bases, leaving 14 bases between the germline ends. This CDR3 has 15 amino acids. The CDR3 DNA follows: TGTGCCAGCAGTGAGGTGGGGCTAAAAGCCTACGAGCAGTACTTC. This translates into CASSEVGLKAYEQYF.

The chain employs TRBV5-1 and TRBJ2-1, with 8 bases that match TRBD1. This CDR3 has 14 residues. In germline, CDR1 is SGHRS, CDR2 YFSETQ. V lost 0 bases and J lost 8; bases outside the gene matches: 4. The CDR3 is CASSLGQGHDEQFF. The CDR3 bases are TGCGCCAGCAGCTTGGGACAGGGGCACGATGAGCAGTTCTTC.

The V and J genes are TRBV11-2 and TRBJ1-2; D uncertain. Germline V CDR1 and CDR2: SGHAT, FQNNGV. V dropped 4 bases and J dropped 7 bases, with 13 bases sitting between them. The CDR3 spans 13 residues. CDR3 loop: CASSSTVIGGYTF. The CDR3 bases are TGTGCCAGCAGCTCTACGGTGATCGGTGGCTACACCTTC.

V usage is TRBV10-3 and J usage is TRBJ2-3; tentative D call: TRBD2 (6 bases). Germline V gene sequence: CDR1 ENHRY, CDR2 SYGVKD. This CDR3 comprises 13 residues. Trimming left V 6 bases short and J 4 bases short, with 11 bases between. This CDR3 reads CAIRGGVADTQYF. In DNA form, the CDR3 reads TGTGCCATCAGGGGAGGTGTTGCAGATACGCAGTATTTT.

V gene TRBV4-1 combines with J gene TRBJ2-7; 10 bases fit TRBD2. V dropped 3 bases and J dropped 1; count of bases not matched to a gene: 12. CDR3 length equals 18 residues. The germline V gene encodes CDR1 MGHRA and CDR2 YSYEKL. The CDR3 region has the DNA TGCGCCAGCAGCCACCCCTCAGTGGTAGCGGGAGGTTCCTACGAGCAGTACTTC. It translates to CASSHPSVVAGGSYEQYF.

The rearrangement uses TRBV29-1 and TRBJ1-1; TRBD1 aligns across 7 bases. V shed 5 bases and J 7 bases; nucleotides not matched to a gene: 1. This CDR3 has 10 amino acids. Per the germline V gene, CDR1 is SQVTM and CDR2 is ANQGSEA. This CDR3 is CSVRDSEAFF. In nucleotides, the CDR3 is TGCAGCGTTCGGGACAGTGAAGCTTTCTTT.

The V call is TRBV11-2, the J call TRBJ2-1, with a weak D call TRBD2 (6 bases). Per germline, CDR1 SGHAT and CDR2 FQNNGV. V was clipped by 5 bases and J by 9 bases, with 11 bases between them. CDR3 length: 12 amino acids. CDR3 amino acids: CASSGAGTEQFF. CDR3 DNA sequence: TGTGCCAGCAGCGGGGCGGGGACTGAGCAGTTCTTC.

V gene TRBV6-1 combines with J gene TRBJ1-1; TRBD1 aligns across 8 bases. The CDR3 runs 14 residues. Germline CDR1 and CDR2: MNHNS and SASEGT. Trimming cost V 7 bases and J 6 bases; bases outside gene matches: 10. As DNA, the CDR3 is TGTGCCAGCAAAGGTCCCGGGACAGGATCTGAAGCTTTCTTT. It translates to CASKGPGTGSEAFF.

This rearrangement joins TRBV19 to TRBJ2-1, with TRBD2 identical over 11 bases. The V and J ends lost 1 base and 4 bases, in that order; junction bases with no gene match: 9. Germline V lookup: CDR1 LNHDA, CDR2 SQIVND (reference sequence). This CDR3 spans 18 amino acids. CDR3 DNA sequence: TGTGCCAGTAGTATAGCAGTGTCGGGGACTAGCGGTTACAATGAGCAGTTCTTC. Protein sequence: CASSIAVSGTSGYNEQFF. Looking up the rest from reference TRBV19 and TRBJ2-1 gives the full variable domain: DGGITQSPKYLFRKEGQNVTLSCEQNLNHDAMYWYRQDPGQGLRLIYYSQIVNDFQKGDIAEGYSVSREKKESFPLTVTSAQKNPTAFYLCASSIAVSGTSGYNEQFFGPGTRLTVL.

The genes are TRBV28 and TRBJ2-7; maybe TRBD2 (6 bases). CDR1 and CDR2 (germline): MDHEN, SYDVKM. This CDR3 is 13 amino acids long. Trimming removed 8 bases from V and 2 bases from J, with 13 bases in between. The CDR3 here is CASRDSGTYEQYF. The DNA of the CDR3 is TGTGCCAGCCGGGACTCAGGAACCTACGAGCAGTACTTC.

J is TRBJ1-1 and V is TRBV7-9; TRBD1 matches at 12 bases. The junction had 14 bases not matched to a gene; V was cut back by 3 bases and J by 6 bases. CDR1 and CDR2 (germline): SEHNR, FQNEAQ (reference sequence). CDR3 length: 18 amino acids. This CDR3 is CASSFWQGDRGQNAEAFF. Written as DNA, the CDR3 is TGTGCCAGCAGCTTCTGGCAAGGGGACAGGGGGCAAAACGCTGAAGCTTTCTTT.

The CDR3 reads CASSLGLGSYTF. The CDR3 DNA follows: TGTGCCAGCAGCTTGGGACTCGGAAGCTACACCTTC. The chain combines TRBV5-4 with TRBJ1-2; D not certain. V dropped 0 bases and J dropped 9 bases, with 9 bases sitting between them. The CDR3 has 12 amino acids. CDR1 and CDR2 (germline): SGHNT, YYREEE (reference sequence).

The rearrangement links TRBV5-1 to TRBJ1-2, with 9 bases fitting TRBD1. The CDR3 extends over 14 amino acids. The germline V gene has CDR1 SGHRS and CDR2 YFSETQ. V shed 4 bases and J 2 bases; nucleotides not matched to a gene: 3. This CDR3 is CASSSGQGNYGYTF. The CDR3, as DNA: TGCGCCAGCAGCAGTGGACAGGGGAACTATGGCTACACCTTC.

The rearrangement uses TRBV30 and TRBJ1-5, with 11 bases lining up with TRBD1. The V segment lost 3 bases and the J segment 4 bases; nucleotides outside the gene matches: 8. Germline lookup yields CDR1 GTSNPN and CDR2 SVGIG (reference sequence). The CDR3 runs 16 residues. CDR3: CAWRTPGTGGNQPQHF. In DNA, the CDR3 is TGTGCCTGGAGAACCCCCGGGACAGGGGGGAATCAGCCCCAGCATTTT.

The chain couples TRBV14 to TRBJ1-2; the D is unclear. The CDR3 runs to 14 residues. V lost 1 base and J lost 0, with 6 bases in between. CDR1 is SGHDN, CDR2 FVKESK, per germline. CDR3 region: CASSQGQANYGYTF. The DNA of the CDR3 is TGTGCCAGCAGCCAAGGGCAGGCTAACTATGGCTACACCTTC.

The chain carries TRBV7-8 and TRBJ2-5, with TRBD1 matching over 9 bases. The CDR3 is made up of 15 amino acids. Trimming took 5 bases from V and 5 from J; bases not matched to a gene: 9. Germline V lookup: CDR1 SGHVS, CDR2 FQNEAQ. In DNA, the CDR3 is TGTGCCAGCAGCCCAACAGGGGGCGCGGAGGAGACCCAGTACTTC. Its translation is CASSPTGGAEETQYF.

The chain combines TRBV14 with TRBJ2-3, with D perhaps TRBD2 (6 bases). The CDR3 is 17 residues long. The V and J ends lost 0 bases and 0 bases respectively, with 13 bases between them. Germline CDR1 reads SGHDN; CDR2 reads FVKESK. The DNA of the CDR3 is TGTGCCAGCAGCCAAGATTTGGGACTGGCTAGCACAGATACGCAGTATTTT. It codes for CASSQDLGLASTDTQYF.

The rearrangement uses TRBV7-2 and TRBJ2-1; 14 nucleotides agree with TRBD2. The CDR3 is made up of 15 amino acids. J was trimmed by 7 bases and V by 4 bases; bases with no gene match: 3. CDR1 is SGHTA and CDR2 is FQGNSA in the germline V gene. This chain's CDR3 is CASSSGLAGVNEQFF. In DNA form, the CDR3 reads TGTGCCAGCAGCTCGGGACTAGCGGGGGTAAATGAGCAGTTCTTC.

Written as DNA, the CDR3 is TGTGCCATCAGTGTTGGGGGCTTGAACACTGAAGCTTTCTTT. This codes for CAISVGGLNTEAFF. The chain uses TRBV10-3 and TRBJ1-1; perhaps TRBD1 as D (6 bases). This CDR3 has 14 residues. The V and J ends lost 4 bases and 0 bases respectively, with 9 bases between them. Germline lookup yields CDR1 ENHRY and CDR2 SYGVKD.

V is TRBV9 and J is TRBJ2-1; 9 nucleotides agree with TRBD2. The ends lost 0 bases at V and 9 bases at J; junction bases unmatched: 10. Per the germline V gene, CDR1 is SGDLS and CDR2 is YYNGEE. The length of the CDR3 is 16 residues. The CDR3 sequence is CASSVASAGGIGEQFF. CDR3 sequence (DNA): TGTGCCAGCAGCGTAGCTTCGGCGGGAGGGATAGGTGAGCAGTTCTTC.

The chain joins TRBV19 to TRBJ1-1, with 8 positions matching TRBD1. Trimming removed 5 bases from V and 7 bases from J; junction bases left unmatched: 6. CDR1 and CDR2 (germline): LNHDA, SQIVND (reference sequence). The length of the CDR3 is 13 residues. The CDR3 spells CASSPDRVYEAFF. CDR3 bases: TGTGCCAGTAGTCCGGACAGGGTCTATGAAGCTTTCTTT.

This chain links TRBV10-3 with TRBJ1-1; no definite D call. Between the trimmed V and J ends, which lost 5 bases and 4 bases, there was a span of 11 bases. Per germline, CDR1 ENHRY and CDR2 SYGVKD. This CDR3 region has 13 residues. The CDR3 spells CAISNGPTTEAFF. CDR3 coding DNA: TGTGCCATCAGTAATGGGCCCACCACTGAAGCTTTCTTT.

The chain uses TRBV4-1 and TRBJ2-3, with 8 nucleotides matching TRBD2. Germline V CDR1 and CDR2: MGHRA, YSYEKL. CDR3 length equals 17 residues. J gave up 2 bases and V 1 base, and 8 bases lay outside the gene matches. The CDR3: CASSQVKAGVFTDTQYF. The DNA of the CDR3 is TGCGCCAGCAGCCAAGTTAAAGCGGGAGTCTTCACAGATACGCAGTATTTT.

The chain is built from TRBV18 and TRBJ2-3, with D possibly being TRBD2 (5 bases). The germline V and J ends were trimmed by 0 bases and 6 bases, with 7 bases remaining between them. Germline CDR1 is KGHSH and CDR2 is LQKENI. The CDR3 has 13 amino acids. CDR3 DNA: TGTGCCAGCTCACCACCTAGCGTTGATACGCAGTATTTT. This sequence encodes CASSPPSVDTQYF.

The CDR3 loop reads CASSLGSGLAGNNEQFF. In DNA, the CDR3 is TGCGCCAGCAGCTTGGGCTCCGGACTAGCGGGAAACAATGAGCAGTTCTTC. J is TRBJ2-1 and V is TRBV5-1, with 12 bases aligning to TRBD2. Germline assignment: CDR1 SGHRS and CDR2 YFSETQ. Unmatched junction bases numbered 6, after V lost 0 bases and J lost 5 bases. CDR3 length: 17 residues.

The chain combines TRBV6-1 with TRBJ1-5; 7 bases align to TRBD1. The V gene's germline CDR1 is MNHNS and CDR2 SASEGT. The V and J ends lost 6 bases and 5 bases, in that order; junction bases with no gene match: 7. The CDR3 sequence is 14 residues long. The CDR3 loop reads CASRGQDLYQPQHF. CDR3 DNA: TGTGCCAGCAGAGGACAGGACCTTTATCAGCCCCAGCATTTT.